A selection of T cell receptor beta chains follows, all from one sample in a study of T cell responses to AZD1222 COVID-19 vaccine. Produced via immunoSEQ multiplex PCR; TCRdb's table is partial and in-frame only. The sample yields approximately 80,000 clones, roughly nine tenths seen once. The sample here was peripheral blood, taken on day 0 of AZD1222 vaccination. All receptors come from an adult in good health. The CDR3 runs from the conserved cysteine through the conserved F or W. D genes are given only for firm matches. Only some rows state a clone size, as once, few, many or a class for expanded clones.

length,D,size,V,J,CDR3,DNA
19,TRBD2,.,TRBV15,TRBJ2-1,CATSSFLGTSGGNHNEQFF,TGTGCCACCAGCAGTTTCCTGGGGACTAGCGGAGGGAACCACAATGAGCAGTTCTTC
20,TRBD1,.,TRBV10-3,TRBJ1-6,CAISESGGQGAAAGNSPLHF,TGTGCCATCAGTGAGTCGGGGGGACAGGGGGCCGCCGCGGGGAATTCACCCCTCCACTTT
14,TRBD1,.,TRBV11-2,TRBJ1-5,CASSLSGGYQPQHF,TGTGCCAGCAGCTTATCAGGGGGTTATCAGCCCCAGCATTTT
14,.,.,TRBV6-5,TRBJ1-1,CASRGYRSDTEAFF,TGTGCCAGCAGAGGCTACAGGTCGGACACTGAAGCTTTCTTT
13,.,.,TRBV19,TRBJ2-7,CASSYGTKGQQYF,TGTGCCAGTAGTTACGGGACAAAAGGTCAGCAGTACTTC
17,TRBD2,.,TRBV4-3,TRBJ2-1,CASSLGLAGVGGNEQFF,TGCGCCAGCAGCCTGGGACTAGCGGGAGTCGGTGGGAATGAGCAGTTCTTC
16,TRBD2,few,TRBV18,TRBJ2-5,CASSSVLAGREETQYF,TGTGCCAGCTCATCCGTCTTAGCGGGACGGGAAGAGACCCAGTACTTC
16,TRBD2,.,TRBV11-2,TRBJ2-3,CASSSLTSGSTDTQYF,TGTGCCAGCAGCTCACTGACTAGCGGTTCCACAGATACGCAGTATTTT
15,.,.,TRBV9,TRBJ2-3,CASSVHWAGADTQYF,TGTGCCAGCAGCGTACATTGGGCAGGGGCAGATACGCAGTATTTT
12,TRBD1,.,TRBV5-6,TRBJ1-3,CASSLQGDTIYF,TGTGCCAGCAGTTTACAGGGGGACACCATATATTTT
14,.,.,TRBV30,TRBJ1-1,CAWSVKGPKGEAFF,TGTGCCTGGAGTGTAAAGGGACCCAAGGGTGAAGCTTTCTTT
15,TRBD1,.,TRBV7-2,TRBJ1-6,CASSQRDSTNSPLHF,TGTGCCAGCAGCCAGAGGGACAGCACAAATTCACCCCTCCACTTT
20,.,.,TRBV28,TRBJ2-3,CASSLPGGHAVLESADTQYF,TGTGCCAGCAGTTTACCAGGCGGTCATGCGGTCCTAGAGTCGGCAGATACGCAGTATTTT
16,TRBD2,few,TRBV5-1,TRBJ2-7,CASSLAGTSGWEEQYF,TGCGCCAGCAGCTTAGCCGGGACTAGCGGCTGGGAAGAGCAGTACTTC
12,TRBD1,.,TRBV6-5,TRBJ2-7,CASRRQGREQYF,TGTGCCAGCAGACGACAGGGGAGGGAGCAGTACTTC
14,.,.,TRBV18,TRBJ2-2,CASSRPQGSRELFF,TGTGCCAGCTCCCGGCCACAGGGAAGCAGGGAGCTGTTTTTT
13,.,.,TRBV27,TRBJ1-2,CASSPGSAAGYTF,TGTGCCAGCAGCCCGGGGTCCGCGGCTGGCTACACCTTC
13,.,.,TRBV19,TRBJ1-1,CASSLRQNTEAFF,TGTGCCAGTAGTCTAAGACAAAACACTGAAGCTTTCTTT
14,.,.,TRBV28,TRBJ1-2,CASSLPTGFYGYTF,TGTGCCAGCAGTTTACCAACAGGGTTCTATGGCTACACCTTC
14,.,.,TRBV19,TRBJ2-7,CASSLRDGPYEQYF,TGTGCCAGTAGTCTCCGGGACGGACCCTACGAGCAGTACTTC
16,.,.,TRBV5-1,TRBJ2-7,CASSLGTTHITYEQYF,TGCGCCAGCAGCTTGGGGACTACCCACATTACCTACGAGCAGTACTTC
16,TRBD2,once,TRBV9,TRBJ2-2,CASSVGEGGNTGELFF,TGTGCCAGCAGCGTGGGGGAGGGCGGAAACACCGGGGAGCTGTTTTTT
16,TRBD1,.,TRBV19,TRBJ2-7,CASSPGRSAGGYEQYF,TGTGCCAGTAGTCCCGGCCGCTCCGCAGGGGGCTACGAGCAGTACTTC
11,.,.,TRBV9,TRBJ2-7,CASGSDYEQYF,TGTGCCAGCGGCTCAGACTACGAGCAGTACTTC
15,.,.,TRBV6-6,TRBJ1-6,CASSGDKSYNSPLHF,TGTGCCAGCAGCGGGGACAAGTCCTATAATTCACCCCTCCACTTT
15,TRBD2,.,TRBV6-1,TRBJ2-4,CASSEREGAKNIQYF,TGTGCCAGCAGTGAAAGGGAGGGGGCCAAAAACATTCAGTACTTC
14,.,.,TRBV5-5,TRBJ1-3,CASSWGGSGNTIYF,TGTGCCAGCAGCTGGGGGGGCTCTGGAAACACCATATATTTT
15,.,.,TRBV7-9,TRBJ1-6,CASSLLWDTNSPLHF,TGTGCCAGCAGCTTATTGTGGGACACTAATTCACCCCTCCACTTT
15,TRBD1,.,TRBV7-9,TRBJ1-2,CASSPTWTGDYGYTF,TGTGCCAGCAGCCCCACTTGGACAGGGGACTATGGCTACACCTTC
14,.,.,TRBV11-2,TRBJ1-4,CASSPGLNNEKLFF,TGTGCCAGCAGCCCGGGACTGAATAATGAAAAACTGTTTTTT
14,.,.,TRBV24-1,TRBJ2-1,CATSDYNSYNEQFF,TGTGCCACCAGTGACTACAACTCCTACAATGAGCAGTTCTTC
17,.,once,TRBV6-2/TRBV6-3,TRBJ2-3,CASSSIRGGGPTDTQYF,TGTGCCAGCAGTTCAATCCGAGGGGGGGGGCCCACAGATACGCAGTATTTT
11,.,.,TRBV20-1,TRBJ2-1,CSVPGANEQFF,TGCAGTGTGCCGGGTGCCAATGAGCAGTTCTTC
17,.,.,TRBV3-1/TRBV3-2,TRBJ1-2,CASSQARGPRGPYGYTF,TGTGCCAGCAGCCAAGCTCGGGGCCCCAGGGGCCCCTATGGCTACACCTTC
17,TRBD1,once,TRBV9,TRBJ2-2,CASSVPPGTGGTGELFF,TGTGCCAGCAGCGTCCCACCCGGGACAGGGGGCACCGGGGAGCTGTTTTTT
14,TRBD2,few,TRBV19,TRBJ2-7,CASSRLAGVGEQYF,TGTGCCAGTAGTCGCCTAGCGGGAGTTGGCGAGCAGTACTTC
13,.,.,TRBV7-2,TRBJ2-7,CEHRDSSSYEQYF,TGTGAGCACCGGGACTCGAGCTCCTACGAGCAGTACTTC